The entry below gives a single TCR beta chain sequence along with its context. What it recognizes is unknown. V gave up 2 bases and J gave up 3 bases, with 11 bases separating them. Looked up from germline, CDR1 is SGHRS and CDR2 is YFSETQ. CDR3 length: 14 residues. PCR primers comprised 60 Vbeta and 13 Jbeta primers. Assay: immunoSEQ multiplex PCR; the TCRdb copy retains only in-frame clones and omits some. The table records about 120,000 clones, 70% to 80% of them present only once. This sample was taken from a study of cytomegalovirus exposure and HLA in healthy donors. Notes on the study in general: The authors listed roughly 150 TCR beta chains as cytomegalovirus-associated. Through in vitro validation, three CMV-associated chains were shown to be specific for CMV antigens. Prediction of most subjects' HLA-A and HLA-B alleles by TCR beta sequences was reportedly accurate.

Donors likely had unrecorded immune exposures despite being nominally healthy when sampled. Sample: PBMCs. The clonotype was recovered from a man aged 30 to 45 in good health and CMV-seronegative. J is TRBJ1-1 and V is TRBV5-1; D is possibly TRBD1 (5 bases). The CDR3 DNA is TGCGCCAGCAGCTTTCAAGGGGCCGACACTGAAGCTTTCTTT. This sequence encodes CASSFQGADTEAFF.